This TCR beta chain was documented in a study of early stage breast cancer tumors (dated by TCRdb to about 2017). Notes on the research overall: Of the roughly 15 invasive breast tumors, around twelve were found to be estrogen receptor-positive, progesterone receptor-positive and HER2-negative. A total of 2,651,842 templates, representing 850,000 to 1,400,000 unique clonotypes, were detected across all samples. On average, each sample got approximately 10-fold read coverage. Most of the 12 ER+/PR+/HER2- tumors were invasive ductal carcinomas, while the other four were invasive lobular carcinomas. Broader findings and caveats from the paper: Enriched TCRB sequences shared across patients were mostly commonly generated sequences, unlikely to play an important role in the tumor microenvironment. Compared with adjacent normal breast tissue, tumors had around 2.5-fold higher T cell density and higher clonality. Sequencing bulk genomic DNA from unsorted cells could not capture chain pairing or functional markers like CD4, CD8 and FOXP3. Because the cohort was small, analysis by tumor subtype was not possible. Repertoires from blood and normal breast were more alike than repertoires from blood and tumor, and in about 90% of the 16 patients, comparing each tissue with blood separated tumor from normal.

Points on this clone: No cognate antigen has been identified for it. Base qualities are not recorded, but no much larger clone differs from it by a single base.

Dicing about 17-55 mg of tumor tissue typically gave a DNA yield of more than 3 ug. The study profiled bulk TCR beta-chain repertoires in matched peripheral blood, tumor and adjacent normal breast tissue taken from roughly 17 patients with early-stage breast cancer. Following resection, visually identified tumor tissue was excised and transferred into prechilled RNAlater. Tumor tissue (roughly 18-50 mg) was diced and then homogenized with a TissueLyser II in RLTplus buffer containing beta-mercaptoethanol and antifoaming agent. The Qiagen AllPrep DNA/RNA Mini kit was used to extract genomic DNA. Each sample was amplified in two independent genomic DNA replicates, using around 0.55 ug for blood and about 1.6 ug for tumor or normal breast. TCRB sequencing of genomic DNA was carried out with the ImmunoSeq Intro kit according to the manufacturer's instructions. The multiplex PCR ran for 31 cycles using proprietary primers and spike-in control sequences for absolute quantification. Single-end 150-bp reads were used to sequence an 87-bp fragment covering the CDR3 and the flanking V and J genes. Each lane of an Illumina MiSeq using version 3.0 chemistry carried seven multiplexed samples, with two replicates per sample. The authors' analysis ran thus. Raw data were processed with the vendor's proprietary pipeline, and both replicates were merged into a single result per sample. A clonotype was defined as productive rearrangements that share the same V-gene family, CDR3 amino acid sequence and J-gene segment. Clonality was calculated as 1 minus the normalized Shannon entropy (Pielou evenness) of TCRB abundances. To estimate T cell density, the total number of templates was divided by the number of input cells, which was inferred from the amount of DNA input. Recon with default parameters was used to estimate total repertoire diversity and clonality. Clonotypes with over 0.1% abundance in tumor and at least 32-fold higher abundance in tumor than in normal breast were defined as tumor-enriched. Here the immuneACCESS table is served through TCRdb, limited to in-frame sequences with V and J called. Missing clones are a known gap in these copies; in checked studies unresolved V genes cover under half, and the rest lacks a known reason. The V and J calls and the clone size are those of that table, but D and trimming were determined from the DNA. In this sample the table shows 5,000 to 6,500 clones, around 70% of which occur a single time. Of the sample, approximately 15% is held by the ten largest clones.

CDR1 and CDR2 are read off the germline V gene (reference sequence) as LNHDA and SQIVND. Between the V and J ends, shortened by 6 bases and 3 bases respectively, the junction contains 14 bases. The CDR3 covers 14 residues, taking in both the cysteine and the phenylalanine. CDR3 DNA is the only sequence kept; it has 42 bases, read in frame from the first base. This receptor was identified in a person aged 60 to 70 with breast cancer. The sequenced sample was breast tumor tissue. The V and J segments used are TRBV19 and TRBJ1-1; no D segment can be confidently identified. This receptor has the CDR3 CASRDGLSHTEAFF. In nucleotides, the sequence is TGTGCCAGTAGGGACGGGTTATCGCACACTGAAGCTTTCTTT.